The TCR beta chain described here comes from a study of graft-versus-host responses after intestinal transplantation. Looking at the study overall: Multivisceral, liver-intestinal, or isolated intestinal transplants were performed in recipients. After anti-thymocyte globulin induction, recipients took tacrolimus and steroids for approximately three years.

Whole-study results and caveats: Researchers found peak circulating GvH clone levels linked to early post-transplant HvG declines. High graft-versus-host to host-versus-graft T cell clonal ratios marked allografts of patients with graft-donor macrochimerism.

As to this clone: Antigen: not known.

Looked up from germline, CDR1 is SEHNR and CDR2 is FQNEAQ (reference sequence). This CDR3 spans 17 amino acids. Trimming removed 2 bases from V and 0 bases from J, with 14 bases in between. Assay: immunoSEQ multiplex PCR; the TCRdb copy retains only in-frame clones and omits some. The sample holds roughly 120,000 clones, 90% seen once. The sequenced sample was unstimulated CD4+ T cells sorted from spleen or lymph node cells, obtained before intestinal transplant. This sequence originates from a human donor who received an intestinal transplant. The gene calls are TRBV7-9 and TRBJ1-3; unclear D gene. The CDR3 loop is CASSLKIRESSGNTIYF. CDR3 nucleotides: TGTGCCAGCAGCTTAAAGATCCGGGAGAGCTCTGGAAACACCATATATTTT.